The 4 T cell receptor beta chains in this list originate from one sample, sequenced in a study of T-cell reconstitution after alpha-beta-depleted transplantation in children. TCRbeta library construction was performed incorporating unique molecular identifiers. TCRdb re-analysed the PCR reads in MiXCR, keeping a single row per CDR3 protein. Of about 440,000 distinct CDR3 sequences in the sample, approximately 41% are singletons; the top ten hold 27%. The sequencing here drew on PBMCs, taken before TCRalphabeta/CD19-depleted stem cell transplant. Every receptor here comes from a girl aged 2-9 years with aplastic anemia, due to receive a stem cell transplant.

V is TRBV12-3 or TRBV12-4 and J is TRBJ2-3; 9 bases are shared with TRBD1. The V segment lost 5 bases and the J segment 1 base; nucleotides outside the gene matches: 1. The CDR3 extends over 14 amino acids. CDR3 region: CASSRQGGTDTQYF. The CDR3 coding sequence is TGTGCCAGCAGTCGACAGGGGGGCACAGATACGCAGTATTTT.

This chain joins TRBV15 and TRBJ2-3, with a weak D call TRBD1 (5 bases). V lost 0 bases and J 8 bases, leaving 12 bases between the germline ends. Germline V lookup: CDR1 LNHNV, CDR2 YYDKDF (reference sequence). The CDR3 is 14 residues long. The DNA of the CDR3 is TGTGCCACCAGCAGAGATAAGGGGTTGAGTACGCAGTATTTT. Its protein is CATSRDKGLSTQYF. Full variable domain (outside the CDR3, taken from reference TRBV15 and TRBJ2-3): DAMVIQNPRYQVTQFGKPVTLSCSQTLNHNVMYWYQQKSSQAPKLLFHYYDKDFNNEADTPDNFQSRRPNTSFCFLDIRSPGLGDTAMYLCATSRDKGLSTQYFGPGTRLTVL.

The chain links TRBV20-1 to TRBJ2-7; 10 bases are a match to TRBD2. The CDR3 is 18 residues long. Looked up from germline, CDR1 is DFQATT and CDR2 is SNEGSKA (reference sequence). Trimming at V came to 3 bases and at J to 0 bases, leaving 14 bases not matched to a gene. In DNA, the CDR3 is TGCAGTGCTAGTCGTCTAGCGGGAGAGAGTGGGGACTCCTACGAGCAGTACTTC. Residues: CSASRLAGESGDSYEQYF.

This clonotype occurred many times. The chain has TRBV28 and TRBJ1-2; D call uncertain. The CDR3 is made up of 12 amino acids. V dropped 6 bases and J dropped 4 bases, with 9 bases sitting between them. The germline V gene has CDR1 MDHEN and CDR2 SYDVKM. In DNA, the CDR3 is TGTGCCAGCAGGCCAGACCTCTATGGCTACACCTTC. Translated, it gives CASRPDLYGYTF.